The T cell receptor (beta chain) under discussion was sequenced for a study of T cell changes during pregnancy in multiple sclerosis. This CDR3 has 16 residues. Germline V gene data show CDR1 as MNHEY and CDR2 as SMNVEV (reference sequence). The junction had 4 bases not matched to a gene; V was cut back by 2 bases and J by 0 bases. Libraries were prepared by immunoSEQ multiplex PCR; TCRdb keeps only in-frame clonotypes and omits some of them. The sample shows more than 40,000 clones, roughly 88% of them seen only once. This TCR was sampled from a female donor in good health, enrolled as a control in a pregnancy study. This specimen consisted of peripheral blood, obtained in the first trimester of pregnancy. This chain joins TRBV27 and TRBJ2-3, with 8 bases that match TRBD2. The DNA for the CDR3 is TGTGCCAGCAGTTTAGCACTAGCGGCTAGCACAGATACGCAGTATTTT. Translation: CASSLALAASTDTQYF.